Below are 20 T cell receptor beta chains sequenced from a single sample in a study of T-cell memory formation after mild COVID-19. One entry per CDR3 protein, called by TCRdb with MiXCR from the 5' RACE reads. This sample has over 450,000 distinct CDR3 sequences; 20% occur once, and the top ten carry approximately 12%. Sequencing was performed on PBMCs or a T cell subset sorted from them (not recorded which). All receptors derive from an adult woman who had mild COVID-19 (a few samples of this study predate the infection). Cell type and time point are not known.

The genes are TRBV13 and TRBJ2-1; D not certain. The V gene's germline CDR1 is PRHDT and CDR2 FYEKMQ (reference sequence). V gave up 1 base and J gave up 12 bases, with 10 bases separating them. The length of the CDR3 is 12 residues. The CDR3 sequence is CASSLDGGMQFF. CDR3 bases: TGTGCCAGCAGCTTAGACGGCGGAATGCAGTTCTTC.

This clonotype appeared a few times. The chain couples TRBV3-1 to TRBJ2-1; possibly TRBD1 or TRBD2 for D (5 bases each). The V end lost 1 base, the J end lost 0 bases, and 10 bases lay between the germline ends. This CDR3 region has 16 residues. CDR1 and CDR2 from the germline V gene are LGHDT and YNNKEL (reference sequence). DNA of the CDR3: TGTGCCAGCAGCCAAGCGGGGCAAAGCTCCTACAATGAGCAGTTCTTC. As protein: CASSQAGQSSYNEQFF.

The chain couples TRBV20-1 to TRBJ2-1; no reliable D call. V was clipped by 0 bases and J by 1 base, with 10 bases between them. CDR1 DFQATT and CDR2 SNEGSKA come from the germline V gene (reference sequence). The CDR3 covers 15 residues. The CDR3 loop is CSARDADGSYNEQFF. The CDR3 bases are TGCAGTGCTAGAGATGCTGACGGTTCCTACAATGAGCAGTTCTTC.

V and J are TRBV20-1 and TRBJ2-7; D call uncertain. The CDR3 has 12 residues. The V end was cut by 0 bases, the J end by 2 bases, with 5 bases between. The germline V gene has CDR1 DFQATT and CDR2 SNEGSKA (reference sequence). The CDR3 loop reads CSAREYTYEQYF. The DNA of the CDR3 is TGCAGTGCTAGAGAGTACACCTACGAGCAGTACTTC.

J is TRBJ2-2 and V is TRBV30; the D gene is possibly TRBD1 (6 bases). CDR3 size: 13 residues. Germline V gene data show CDR1 as GTSNPN and CDR2 as SVGIG (reference sequence). V dropped 0 bases and J dropped 7 bases, with 9 bases sitting between them. CDR3 in DNA: TGTGCCTGGAGTGTCACAGGGATCGGGGAGCTGTTTTTT. It is translated as CAWSVTGIGELFF.

The J gene is TRBJ2-1, the V gene TRBV12-3 or TRBV12-4; 12 positions agree with TRBD2. The CDR3 length is 21 residues. Germline trimming cut 5 bases from V and 0 bases from J; bases unmatched to any gene: 17. The CDR3: CASSHIKVYLAGGSSYNEQFF. The CDR3 nucleotides read TGTGCCAGCAGTCATATTAAGGTCTACCTAGCGGGAGGGAGCTCCTACAATGAGCAGTTCTTC.

This clonotype was detected only a few times. The genes are TRBV11-1 and TRBJ2-5; 12 nucleotides line up with TRBD1. CDR1 is SGHAT and CDR2 is FQDESV in the germline V gene (reference sequence). CDR3 length: 12 amino acids. V dropped 8 bases and J dropped 7; count of bases not matched to a gene: 2. The CDR3 DNA follows: TGTGCCAGCGGGACAGGGGGCGGGACCCAGTACTTC. Translated: CASGTGGGTQYF.

This chain uses TRBV11-2 with TRBJ2-5; 9 bases fit TRBD1. Trimming cost V 4 bases and J 5 bases; bases outside gene matches: 8. CDR3 length equals 15 residues. Germline V gene data show CDR1 as SGHAT and CDR2 as FQNNGV. In DNA form, the CDR3 reads TGTGCCAGCAGCTCGGGGACAGGGAGGAAGGAGACCCAGTACTTC. It codes for CASSSGTGRKETQYF.

The chain combines TRBV14 with TRBJ1-1; D call uncertain. The V gene's germline CDR1 is SGHDN and CDR2 FVKESK. CDR3 length: 10 amino acids. V lost 10 bases and J lost 10, with 13 bases in between. The CDR3 DNA is TGTGCCACCCACGGGGAGGGAGCTTTCTTT. This sequence encodes CATHGEGAFF.

The chain combines TRBV6-1 with TRBJ1-3; 9 nucleotides match TRBD1. Germline V gives CDR1 MNHNS, CDR2 SASEGT. The CDR3 contains 17 residues. V lost 0 bases to trimming and J lost 2 bases; unmatched junction nucleotides: 5. The CDR3 here is CASSEARGTGTGNTIYF. The CDR3, as DNA: TGTGCCAGCAGTGAAGCAAGGGGGACAGGGACTGGAAACACCATATATTTT.

In its sample, this clonotype was seen a few times. The rearrangement links TRBV7-6 to TRBJ2-7; perhaps TRBD2 as D (5 bases). Trimming pared 1 base from V and 1 base from J, leaving 11 bases between. CDR1 and CDR2 (germline): SGHVS, FNYEAQ. The CDR3 is made up of 15 amino acids. CDR3 DNA: TGTGCCAGCAGCTTAGGGCAGCGGCGGTCCTACGAGCAGTACTTC. This sequence encodes CASSLGQRRSYEQYF.

The chain has TRBV5-6 and TRBJ1-4; possibly TRBD1 for D (5 bases). This CDR3 comprises 14 residues. Trimming left V 2 bases short and J 8 bases short, with 13 bases between. Germline V CDR1 and CDR2: SGHDT, YYEEEE. Written as DNA, the CDR3 is TGTGCCAGCAGCTTCGGGACTTCGAGGGAAAAACTGTTTTTT. This translates into CASSFGTSREKLFF.

This clonotype was recorded a few times. The chain recombines TRBV6-5 with TRBJ2-1; maybe TRBD2 (5 bases). Germline assignment: CDR1 MNHEY and CDR2 SVGAGI. The germline V and J ends were trimmed by 0 bases and 10 bases, with 13 bases remaining between them. The CDR3 spans 14 residues. DNA for the CDR3: TGTGCCAGCAGTTACTCTCAGGCCCCGGGGGAGCAGTTCTTC. Translation gives CASSYSQAPGEQFF.

The sample holds a few counts of this clonotype. This chain links TRBV12-3 or TRBV12-4 with TRBJ2-5, with D perhaps given as TRBD1 or TRBD2 (5 bases each). Between the trimmed V and J ends, which lost 3 bases and 2 bases, there was a span of 13 bases. The CDR3 loop spans 15 amino acids. The CDR3 protein is CASSFNLGPQETQYF. The CDR3 DNA follows: TGTGCCAGCAGTTTTAATCTGGGACCGCAAGAGACCCAGTACTTC.

This clonotype was detected only a few times. One junction end does not reproduce the germline sequence, and a read error may be involved. V usage is TRBV12-3 or TRBV12-4 and J usage is TRBJ2-1, with unresolved D. The CDR3 consists of 11 residues. This CDR3 reads CSEGIYNEQFF. Written as DNA, the CDR3 is TGCTCAGAAGGGATATACAATGAGCAGTTCTTC.

The chain uses TRBV7-3 and TRBJ2-2; no clear D gene. The CDR3 length is 12 residues. Germline V gene sequence: CDR1 SGHTA, CDR2 FQGTGA. Trimming shortened V by 5 bases and J by 7 bases, and 8 bases separated the two germline ends. The CDR3, as DNA: TGTGCCAGCAGCGAACGGAGCGGGGAGCTGTTTTTT. It yields the protein CASSERSGELFF.

This sequence joins TRBV5-1 and TRBJ2-7; 13 bases align to TRBD2. The CDR3 extends over 15 amino acids. V was pared by 3 bases and J by 2 bases, with 2 bases of the junction left unmatched. Germline V gives CDR1 SGHRS, CDR2 YFSETQ. CDR3 region: CASSWGTSGTYEQYF. As DNA, the CDR3 is TGCGCCAGCAGCTGGGGGACTAGCGGGACCTACGAGCAGTACTTC.

This clonotype was picked up many times. A much larger clone sits a single nucleotide away, making a read error possible. This rearrangement joins TRBV4-1 to TRBJ2-3; no reliable D call. The CDR3 extends over 13 amino acids. Deletions cut 2 bases from V and 6 bases from J, with 9 bases between. Germline CDR1 is MGHRA and CDR2 is YSYEKL. The CDR3 spells CASSQPTGDTQYF. CDR3 coding DNA: TGCGCCAGCAGCCAACCTACCGGGGATACGCAGTATTTT.

V is TRBV7-6 and J is TRBJ2-7, with TRBD2 identical over 10 bases. Germline V CDR1 and CDR2: SGHVS, FNYEAQ. Losses at the gene ends were 2 bases for V and 5 bases for J; bases not matched to a gene: 6. The CDR3 spans 15 residues. The CDR3 is CASSLMPSGSHEQYF. CDR3 nucleotide sequence: TGTGCCAGCAGCTTAATGCCTAGCGGGAGCCACGAGCAGTACTTC.

About this clonotype itself: No conserved phenylalanine or tryptophan ends this CDR3, so it is likely a read error. The V and J genes are TRBV13 and TRBJ2-1; possible D gene TRBD2, 7 bases. Deletions cut 5 bases from V and 10 bases from J, with 21 bases between. The CDR3 has 15 amino acids. In germline, CDR1 is PRHDT, CDR2 FYEKMQ (reference sequence). The DNA for the CDR3 is TGTGCCAGCAGCCCCGACGCGAGGGGGGGGTTGGAGCAGTTCGTC. Translating gives CASSPDARGGLEQFV.